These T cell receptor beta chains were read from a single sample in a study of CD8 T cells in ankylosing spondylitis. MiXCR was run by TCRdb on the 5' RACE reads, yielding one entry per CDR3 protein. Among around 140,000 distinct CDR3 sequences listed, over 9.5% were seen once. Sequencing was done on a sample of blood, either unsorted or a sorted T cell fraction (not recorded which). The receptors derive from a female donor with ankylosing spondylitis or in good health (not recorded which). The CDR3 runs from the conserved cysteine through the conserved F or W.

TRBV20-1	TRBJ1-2	CSASPAHVVQGYTF
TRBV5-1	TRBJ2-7	CASSLTGGAGYEQYF
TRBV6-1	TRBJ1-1	CAATTTLGGTEAFF
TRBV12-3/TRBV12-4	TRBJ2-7	CASSAVVAGDEQYF
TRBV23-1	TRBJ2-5	CASSQSSDSRRETQYF
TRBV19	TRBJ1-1	CASSRDSWNTEAFF
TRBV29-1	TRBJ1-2	CSVEDWGARSGYTF
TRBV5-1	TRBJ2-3	CASSLPDTQYF
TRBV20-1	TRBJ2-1	CSARGPLAISYNEQFF
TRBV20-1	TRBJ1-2	CSAREGDANYGYTF
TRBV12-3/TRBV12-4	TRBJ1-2	CASSSLPGTGGDFVSGYTF
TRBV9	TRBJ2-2	CASSSPPGTYDTGELFF
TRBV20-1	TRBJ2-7	CSARPQIEQYF
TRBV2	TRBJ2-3	CASSEPERETSTDTQYF
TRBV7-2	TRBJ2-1	CASRWKREGSYNEQFF
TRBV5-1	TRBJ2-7	CASSVGYEQYF
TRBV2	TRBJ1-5	CASKQGFSANQPQHF
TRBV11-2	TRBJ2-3	CASSLDNFAADTQYF
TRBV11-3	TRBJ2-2	CASSARVMGGELFF
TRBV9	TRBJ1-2	CASRSTGISYGYTF
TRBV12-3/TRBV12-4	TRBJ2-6	CASAQTGAGANVLTF
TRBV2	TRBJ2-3	CASSAWPGGSDTQYF
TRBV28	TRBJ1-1	CASNQDTIRKAFF
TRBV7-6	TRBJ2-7	CASSLILGVGGGEQYF
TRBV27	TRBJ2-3	CASSLSRANTDTQYF
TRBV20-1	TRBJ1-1	CSARATSGEAFF
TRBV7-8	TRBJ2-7	CASSSASEQYF
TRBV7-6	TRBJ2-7	CASSTAGYEQYF
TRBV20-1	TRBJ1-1	CSARQGLNTEAFF
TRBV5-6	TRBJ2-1	CASSLGQGGNNEQFF
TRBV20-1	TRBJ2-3	CSARVGWGDFTDTQYF
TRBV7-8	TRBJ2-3	CASSLPWATSSTDTQYF
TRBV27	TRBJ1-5	CASHPGPQGLTQPQHF
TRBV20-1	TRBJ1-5	CSALKGGGGNQPQHF
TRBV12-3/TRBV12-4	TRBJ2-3	CASSLRLAGGNTQYF
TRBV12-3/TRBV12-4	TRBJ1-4	CASSGPGGKLFF
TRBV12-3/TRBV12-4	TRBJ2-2	CASSLTGYPGELFF
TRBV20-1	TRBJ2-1	CSLPGVRDGLYEQFF
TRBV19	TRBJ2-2	CASGTSDRATGELFF
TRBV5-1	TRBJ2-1	CASSLVVGPYYNEQFF
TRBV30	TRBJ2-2	CAWSGGHRGPGELFF
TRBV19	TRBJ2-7	CASSIDRGTYEQYF
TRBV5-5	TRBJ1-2	CASSIDPGTGDYGYTF
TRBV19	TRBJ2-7	CASTPGTGISYEQYF
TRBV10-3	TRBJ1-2	CAISESTGPGYTF
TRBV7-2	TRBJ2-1	CASSLVLGNEQFF
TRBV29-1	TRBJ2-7	CSVDGGFSYEQYF
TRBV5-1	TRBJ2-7	CASSPKDYDYDEQYF
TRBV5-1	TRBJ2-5	CASSLVVGNQETQYF
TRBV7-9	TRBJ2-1	CASSLSVTRHNEQFF
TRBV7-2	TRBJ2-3	CASSSSSGRGGDTQYF
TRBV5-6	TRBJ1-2	CASSPLLGTGDGYTF
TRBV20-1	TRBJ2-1	CSARGLARSYNEQFF
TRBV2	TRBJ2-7	CASSVLLGYEQYF
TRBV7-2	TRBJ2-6	CASSPSSGANVLTF
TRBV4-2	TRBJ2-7	CASSQSGTSYEQYF
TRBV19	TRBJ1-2	CASTLPRGLYGYTF